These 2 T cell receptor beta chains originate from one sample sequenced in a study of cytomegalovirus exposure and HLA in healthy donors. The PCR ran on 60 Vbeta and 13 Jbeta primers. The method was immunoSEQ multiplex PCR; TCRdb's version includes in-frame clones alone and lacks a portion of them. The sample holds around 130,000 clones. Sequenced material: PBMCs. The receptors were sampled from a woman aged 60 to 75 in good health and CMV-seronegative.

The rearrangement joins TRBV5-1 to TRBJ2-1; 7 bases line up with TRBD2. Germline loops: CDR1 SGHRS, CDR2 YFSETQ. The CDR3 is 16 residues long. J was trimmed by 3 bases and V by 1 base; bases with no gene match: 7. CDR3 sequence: CASSLTRDYLYNEQFF. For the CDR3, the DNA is TGCGCCAGCAGCTTGACCCGGGACTACCTCTACAATGAGCAGTTCTTC.

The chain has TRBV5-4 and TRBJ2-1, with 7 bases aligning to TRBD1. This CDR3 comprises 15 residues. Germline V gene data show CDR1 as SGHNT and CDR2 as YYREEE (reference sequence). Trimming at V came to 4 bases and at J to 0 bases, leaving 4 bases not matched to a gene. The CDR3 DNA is TGTGCCAGCAGCCCCAGGGGGAGCTCCTACAATGAGCAGTTCTTC. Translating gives CASSPRGSSYNEQFF. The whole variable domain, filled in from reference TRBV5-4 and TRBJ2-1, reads ETGVTQSPTHLIKTRGQQVTLRCSSQSGHNTVSWYQQALGQGPQFIFQYYREEENGRGNFPPRFSGLQFPNYSSELNVNALELDDSALYLCASSPRGSSYNEQFFGPGTRLTVL.